These 20 T cell receptor beta chains share one sample of origin, sequenced in a study of STAT5B mutations in CD4+ large granular lymphocyte leukemia. TCRdb keeps only in-frame clones here, not all; method: immunoSEQ multiplex PCR. Among around 50,000 clones, about 80% were seen once, and the ten largest hold 0.3% to 0.4%. Sequenced material: CD4+ T cells from blood buffy coats. Receptors were obtained from a human donor in good health.

J is TRBJ2-2 and V is TRBV7-8, with D perhaps matching TRBD2 (6 bases). V was trimmed by 1 base and J by 1 base, leaving 10 bases between them. Germline V gene lookup returns CDR1 SGHVS and CDR2 FQNEAQ. The CDR3 is 16 amino acids. The CDR3 here is CASSLVGGLNTGELFF. The DNA for the CDR3 is TGTGCCAGCAGCTTAGTCGGGGGACTGAACACCGGGGAGCTGTTTTTT. Filled out from reference TRBV7-8 and TRBJ2-2, the complete variable domain reads GAGVSQSPRYKVAKRGQDVALRCDPISGHVSLFWYQQALGQGPEFLTYFQNEAQLDKSGLPSDRFFAERPEGSVSTLKIQRTQQEDSAVYLCASSLVGGLNTGELFFGEGSRLTVL.

The rearrangement uses TRBV6-1 and TRBJ1-4, with TRBD1 as a possible D gene (5 bases). V dropped 6 bases and J dropped 4 bases, with 12 bases sitting between them. The V gene's germline CDR1 is MNHNS and CDR2 SASEGT. The CDR3 covers 14 residues. The chain's CDR3 is CASSEGTGNEKLFF. DNA of the CDR3: TGTGCCAGCAGCGAGGGGACGGGTAATGAAAAACTGTTTTTT.

This chain joins TRBV5-5 and TRBJ1-1; D not resolved. V lost 4 bases and J 1 base, leaving 11 bases between the germline ends. CDR1 is SGHKS and CDR2 is YYEKEE in the germline V gene (reference sequence). This CDR3 has 14 residues. The CDR3 reads CASSPRAQNTEAFF. The CDR3 DNA follows: TGTGCCAGCAGCCCCCGGGCCCAGAACACTGAAGCTTTCTTT.

This chain uses TRBV6-1 with TRBJ1-1; D is perhaps TRBD1 (5 bases). The CDR3 has 15 amino acids. CDR1 is MNHNS, CDR2 SASEGT, per germline. Trimming cost V 2 bases and J 1 base, with 11 bases left between them. CDR3 region: CASSEWAGRNTEAFF. DNA for the CDR3: TGTGCCAGCAGTGAATGGGCAGGGAGGAACACTGAAGCTTTCTTT.

The J gene is TRBJ2-3, the V gene TRBV28, with 11 bases matching TRBD2. CDR1 and CDR2 from the germline V gene are MDHEN and SYDVKM. This CDR3 spans 15 amino acids. The V and J ends lost 6 bases and 3 bases, in that order; junction bases with no gene match: 5. Written as DNA, the CDR3 is TGTGCCAGCAGGACAACTAGCGGGGGAACAGATACGCAGTATTTT. Protein product: CASRTTSGGTDTQYF.

This chain links TRBV5-1 with TRBJ2-7; D is perhaps TRBD2 (5 bases). V lost 5 bases and J 1 base, leaving 22 bases between the germline ends. The CDR3 is 17 amino acids. Per the germline V gene, CDR1 is SGHRS and CDR2 is YFSETQ. Here the CDR3 reads CASRPYRGGASSYEQYF. CDR3 DNA sequence: TGCGCCAGCAGACCATACAGAGGAGGCGCCTCATCCTACGAGCAGTACTTC.

This clone showed up just a few times. V and J are TRBV5-1 and TRBJ1-1; D not resolved. Germline CDR1 is SGHRS and CDR2 is YFSETQ. V dropped 5 bases and J dropped 0 bases, with 11 bases sitting between them. There are 14 residues in the CDR3. The CDR3 region has the DNA TGCGCCAGCAGACGGGGAGGGCTGAACACTGAAGCTTTCTTT. Amino acids: CASRRGGLNTEAFF.

The genes are TRBV27 and TRBJ2-7, with D tentatively TRBD2 (6 bases). The CDR3 extends over 12 amino acids. Germline V gives CDR1 MNHEY, CDR2 SMNVEV (reference sequence). Trimming removed 3 bases at V and 6 bases at J, with 9 bases between. The CDR3 coding sequence is TGTGCCAGCAGTTTCCGACTAGGCGAGCAGTACTTC. Translating it yields CASSFRLGEQYF.

V is TRBV29-1 and J is TRBJ2-3; 7 bases match TRBD1. After removal of 4 bases from V and 2 bases from J, the junction contained 6 bases not matched to a gene. The CDR3 runs to 14 residues. The germline V gene encodes CDR1 SQVTM and CDR2 ANQGSEA. The CDR3 DNA follows: TGCAGCGTTGTCGAGACAGGGCTCACAGATACGCAGTATTTT. Its protein is CSVVETGLTDTQYF.

The gene calls are TRBV5-4 and TRBJ2-7, with TRBD1 identical over 9 bases. Germline CDR1 SGHNT, CDR2 YYREEE (reference sequence). After removal of 2 bases from V and 4 bases from J, the junction contained 4 bases not matched to a gene. This CDR3 has 14 amino acids. CDR3 residues: CASSFPGQGYEQYF. CDR3 DNA sequence: TGTGCCAGCAGCTTCCCGGGACAGGGATACGAGCAGTACTTC.

V is TRBV9 and J is TRBJ2-5; TRBD2 aligns across 8 bases. CDR3 length: 16 residues. Unmatched junction bases numbered 6, after V lost 0 bases and J lost 2 bases. Germline V gives CDR1 SGDLS, CDR2 YYNGEE. The CDR3 coding sequence is TGTGCCAGCAGCGTAGGGGGCGGGGGGTCACAAGAGACCCAGTACTTC. This codes for CASSVGGGGSQETQYF.

This chain links TRBV11-3 with TRBJ2-2; TRBD2 aligns across 13 bases. This CDR3 is 16 amino acids long. Trimming took 4 bases from V and 5 from J; bases not matched to a gene: 4. Germline lookup yields CDR1 SGHNT and CDR2 YENEEA. CDR3 region: CASSSRLAGGTGELFF. The DNA of the CDR3 is TGTGCCAGCAGCTCACGACTAGCGGGAGGAACCGGGGAGCTGTTTTTT.

On this clone: Different DNA sequences within this sample yield the same CDR3. The genes are TRBV18 and TRBJ2-5, with D unclear. This CDR3 is built from 12 residues. V shed 3 bases and J shed 5 bases, with 7 bases lying between them. CDR1 and CDR2 from the germline V gene are KGHSH and LQKENI. CDR3 protein: CASSPLQETQYF. The CDR3 nucleotides are TGTGCCAGCTCACCCCTCCAGGAGACCCAGTACTTC.

The chain carries TRBV11-3 and TRBJ2-3, with D unresolved. With 3 bases removed from V and 3 bases from J, the gap between germline ends came to 10 bases. Per germline, CDR1 SGHNT and CDR2 YENEEA. The CDR3 runs to 14 residues. As DNA, the CDR3 is TGTGCCAGCAGCTTCGGGTCGAAGACAGATACGCAGTATTTT. Protein: CASSFGSKTDTQYF.

V gene TRBV5-4 combines with J gene TRBJ2-7; D gene unclear. V lost 0 bases and J lost 2, with 9 bases in between. There are 14 residues in the CDR3. Germline V gene lookup returns CDR1 SGHNT and CDR2 YYREEE (reference sequence). The CDR3 DNA sequence: TGTGCCAGCAGCTTGGAACAGACTCCCTACGAGCAGTACTTC. This sequence encodes CASSLEQTPYEQYF.

This chain connects TRBV5-5 to TRBJ1-2; D ambiguous. Trimming took off 4 bases at V and 8 bases at J, with 24 bases between the two ends. The CDR3 covers 16 residues. The germline V gene encodes CDR1 SGHKS and CDR2 YYEKEE (reference sequence). The CDR3 is CASSPLSDGWSGGYTF. The CDR3, as DNA: TGTGCCAGCAGCCCCTTGTCCGACGGGTGGTCGGGGGGCTACACCTTC.

V and J are TRBV19 and TRBJ2-5, with 12 positions matching TRBD2. This CDR3 contains 16 residues. The germline V gene has CDR1 LNHDA and CDR2 SQIVND (reference sequence). The V gene end was trimmed by 5 bases and the J gene end by 0 bases; junction bases not matched to a gene: 4. The CDR3 loop is CASSGLAGLYQETQYF. CDR3 nucleotide sequence: TGTGCCAGTAGTGGACTAGCGGGGCTGTACCAAGAGACCCAGTACTTC. Based on the CDR3 plus reference TRBV19 and TRBJ2-5, the full variable domain is DGGITQSPKYLFRKEGQNVTLSCEQNLNHDAMYWYRQDPGQGLRLIYYSQIVNDFQKGDIAEGYSVSREKKESFPLTVTSAQKNPTAFYLCASSGLAGLYQETQYFGPGTRLLVL.

This chain links TRBV9 with TRBJ2-3, with D unclear. Germline loops: CDR1 SGDLS, CDR2 YYNGEE. The CDR3 totals 14 residues. V lost 1 base and J lost 2, with 8 bases in between. The CDR3 DNA reads as TGTGCCAGCAGCGTAACTCGTAACACAGATACGCAGTATTTT. Translated: CASSVTRNTDTQYF.

J is TRBJ2-7 and V is TRBV7-6, with 10 positions matching TRBD2. The V and J ends lost 2 bases and 3 bases, in that order; junction bases with no gene match: 7. Germline V gene sequence: CDR1 SGHVS, CDR2 FNYEAQ. CDR3 length: 16 amino acids. CDR3 in DNA: TGTGCCAGCAGCTTAAGTCCCCCTAGCGGGAGCTACGAGCAGTACTTC. Protein product: CASSLSPPSGSYEQYF.

The V gene is TRBV7-9, the J gene TRBJ2-7; D unclear. Deletions cut 0 bases from V and 3 bases from J, with 12 bases between. Germline CDR1 reads SEHNR; CDR2 reads FQNEAQ (reference sequence). This CDR3 has 15 residues. The CDR3 loop is CASSLAAAQHYEQYF. In DNA, the CDR3 is TGTGCCAGCAGCTTAGCGGCGGCGCAACACTACGAGCAGTACTTC.